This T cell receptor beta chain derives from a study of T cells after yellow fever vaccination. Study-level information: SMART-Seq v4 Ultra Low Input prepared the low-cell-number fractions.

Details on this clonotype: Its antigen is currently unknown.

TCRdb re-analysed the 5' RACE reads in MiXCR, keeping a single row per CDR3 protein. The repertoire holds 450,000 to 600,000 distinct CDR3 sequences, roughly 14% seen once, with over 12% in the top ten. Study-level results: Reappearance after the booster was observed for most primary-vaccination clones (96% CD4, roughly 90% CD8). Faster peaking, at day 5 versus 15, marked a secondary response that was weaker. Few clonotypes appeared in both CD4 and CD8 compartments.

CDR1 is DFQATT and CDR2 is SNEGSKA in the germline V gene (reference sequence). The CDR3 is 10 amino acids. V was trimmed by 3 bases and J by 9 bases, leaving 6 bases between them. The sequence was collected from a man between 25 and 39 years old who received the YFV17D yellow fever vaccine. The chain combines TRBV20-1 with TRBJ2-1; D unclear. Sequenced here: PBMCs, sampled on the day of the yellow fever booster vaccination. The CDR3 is CSASALEQFF. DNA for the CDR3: TGCAGTGCTAGCGCTCTTGAGCAGTTCTTC.